This is a list of T cell receptor beta chains from one sample in a study of shared clonotypes between healthy human individuals. Here immunoSEQ multiplex PCR was the method, and the copy in TCRdb shows in-frame clones only, minus some. Among some 2.1 million clones listed, around 95% were seen once. The sequencing sample was made of naive CD4+ T cells sorted from blood. Receptors were obtained from a man younger than 35 in good health. CDR3s include the opening cysteine and the closing phenylalanine or tryptophan. D genes are given only for firm matches. Some rows mark clone size as missing; the rest say once, few, many or name a class of expanded clone.

v_gene	abundance	j_gene	d_gene	CDR3nt	CDR3aa
TRBV10-3	.	TRBJ1-2	.	TGTGCCATCACGGACGGCCGGTATGGCTACACCTTC	CAITDGRYGYTF
TRBV30	.	TRBJ2-3	TRBD2	TGTGCCTGGAGTTTTGGGGCTAGCGGGGAACGAGATACGCAGTATTTT	CAWSFGASGERDTQYF
TRBV4-1	.	TRBJ1-4	.	TGCGCCAGCAGCCAAGATCTTTGGCAGCCAACTAATGAAAAACTGTTTTTT	CASSQDLWQPTNEKLFF
TRBV4-1	.	TRBJ1-6	.	TGCGCCAGCAGCCAAGATACAGAGAGCTCCTATAATTCACCCCTCCACTTT	CASSQDTESSYNSPLHF
TRBV6-1	.	TRBJ1-6	.	TGTGCCAGCAGAGATTGGCTGTATAATTCACCCCTCCACTTT	CASRDWLYNSPLHF
TRBV27	.	TRBJ1-2	.	TGTGCCAGCAGAAAACTCTCGGACAGATTCTATGGCTACACCTTC	CASRKLSDRFYGYTF
TRBV5-1	.	TRBJ2-2	TRBD1	TGCGCCAGCAGCTGGCGGGACAGGGACCCCGGGGAGCTGTTTTTT	CASSWRDRDPGELFF
TRBV5-1	.	TRBJ1-1	.	TGCGCCAGCAGCACGGGGACAAGGAACACTGAAGCTTTCTTT	CASSTGTRNTEAFF
TRBV5-4	.	TRBJ2-3	TRBD1	TGTGCCAGCAGCCAGCGACAGGGAGCCACAGATACGCAGTATTTT	CASSQRQGATDTQYF
TRBV7-9	.	TRBJ2-1	.	TGTGCCAGCAGCTCCCCCAATGAGCAGTTCTTC	CASSSPNEQFF
TRBV15	.	TRBJ2-7	.	TGTGCCACCAGCAGAGATCCCCGTATGACCCCCTACGAGCAGTACTTC	CATSRDPRMTPYEQYF
TRBV9	.	TRBJ2-5	.	TGTGCCAGCAGCGCACGGCCTAGCGCCGTGGAGACCCAGTACTTC	CASSARPSAVETQYF
TRBV2	few	TRBJ1-5	.	TGTGCCAGCAGTGTTGATCAGCCCCAGCATTTT	CASSVDQPQHF
TRBV2	many	TRBJ2-3	.	TGTGCCAGCGGGGACCCCCTCGGGGATACGCAGTATTTT	CASGDPLGDTQYF
TRBV10-1	.	TRBJ2-1	TRBD1	TGCGCCAGCAGACTGACAGGGATGCGGCGCGAGCAGTTCTTC	CASRLTGMRREQFF
TRBV7-8	.	TRBJ2-5	TRBD2	TGTGCCAGCAGCATAACCGCAGCGGGAGGGATCGAGACCCAGTACTTC	CASSITAAGGIETQYF
TRBV5-1	.	TRBJ2-1	TRBD2	TGCGCCAGCAGCACCGGGCTAGCGGTGAATGAGCAGTTCTTC	CASSTGLAVNEQFF
TRBV10-3	.	TRBJ2-7	.	TGTGCCATCAGTGAGAGGCGATCCTACGAGCAGTACTTC	CAISERRSYEQYF
TRBV5-8	.	TRBJ2-7	.	TGTGCCAGCACGGGGCCAAAGGGCTACGAGCAGTACTTC	CASTGPKGYEQYF
TRBV7-8	.	TRBJ2-7	TRBD1	TGTGCCAGCAGCTTAGGGACAGGGAATTACGAGCAGTACTTC	CASSLGTGNYEQYF